These T cell receptor beta chains were read from a single sample in a study of CD8+ T cells in alopecia areata. Profiling relied on immunoSEQ multiplex PCR, and the TCRdb table lists in-frame clones only, not all of them. The repertoire holds 100,000 to 150,000 clones, with almost 50% as singletons. Sequencing used CD8+ T cells sorted from blood, obtained at week 0. The receptors were sampled from a human donor with alopecia areata. CDR3s include the opening cysteine and the closing phenylalanine or tryptophan. A D gene is named only where the DNA matches it firmly. The listing skips clone size in some rows; elsewhere it reads once, few, many or a size class.

V gene	clone size	J gene	D gene	CDR3 DNA	CDR3 protein
TRBV30	NA	TRBJ1-1	NA	TGTGCCTGGAGTGACGGGACCTACTACCCTGAAGCTTTCTTT	CAWSDGTYYPEAFF
TRBV29-1	few	TRBJ2-7	TRBD2	TGCAGCGGGCTAGCGGGAGAGTCCTACGAGCAGTACTTC	CSGLAGESYEQYF
TRBV15	NA	TRBJ2-2	NA	TGTGCCACCAGCAGAGATTCCACTAACACCGGGGAGCTGTTTTTT	CATSRDSTNTGELFF
TRBV4-1	NA	TRBJ2-3	NA	TGCGCCAGCAGCCAAGATCCAGGCAGGGCTGATACGCAGTATTTT	CASSQDPGRADTQYF
TRBV2	few	TRBJ2-1	TRBD2	TGTGCCAGCAGTGAAGGCGGGGGGGTGCACAATGAGCAGTTCTTC	CASSEGGGVHNEQFF
TRBV30	NA	TRBJ1-1	NA	TGTGCCTGGAGGAGACAGGCAATGTGGGCTGAAGCTTTCTTT	CAWRRQAMWAEAFF
TRBV27	NA	TRBJ2-3	NA	TGTGCCAGCAGTGGGGTGATGGATACGCAGTATTTT	CASSGVMDTQYF
TRBV15	NA	TRBJ2-5	TRBD2	TGTGCCACCAGCAGAGCCCTAGCGGGGTCCCGTGAGACCCAGTACTTC	CATSRALAGSRETQYF
TRBV4-3	few	TRBJ1-5	NA	TGCGCCAGCAGCCAAGGGGACGGCTTCGATCAGCCCCAGCATTTT	CASSQGDGFDQPQHF
TRBV11-2	few	TRBJ1-2	NA	TGTGCCAGCAGCTTAGGAGGGTCTCGCTATGGCTACACCTTC	CASSLGGSRYGYTF
TRBV5-4	NA	TRBJ2-2	TRBD2	TGTGCCAGCAGCTTTAGCGGGGGGCCGCCCGGGGAGCTGTTTTTT	CASSFSGGPPGELFF
TRBV15	NA	TRBJ1-4	TRBD1	TGTGCCACCAGCAGAGGTTGGACGGACAGGGGGTTTGAAAAACTGTTTTTT	CATSRGWTDRGFEKLFF
TRBV28	NA	TRBJ2-7	NA	TGTGCCAGCAGTTTATCGGGCGGGGACTACGAGCAGTACTTC	CASSLSGGDYEQYF
TRBV13	NA	TRBJ2-7	NA	TGTGCCAGCAGCCCCGGACAGCGCGAGCAGTACTTC	CASSPGQREQYF
TRBV30	NA	TRBJ1-1	NA	TGTGCCTGGAGTGAGGGGATGAACACTGAAGCTTTCTTT	CAWSEGMNTEAFF
TRBV25-1	NA	TRBJ1-2	NA	TGTGCCAGCCGAGGGGGTTTCGCAGCTAACTATGGCTACACCTTC	CASRGGFAANYGYTF
TRBV4-1	NA	TRBJ2-7	TRBD2	TGCGCCAGCAGCCAAGTCGGGGACTACTACGAGCAGTACTTC	CASSQVGDYYEQYF
TRBV5-1	NA	TRBJ2-5	TRBD1	TGCGCCAGCAGACATGGACAGGGCGTACAAGAGACCCAGTACTTC	CASRHGQGVQETQYF
TRBV30	NA	TRBJ2-7	TRBD1	TGTGCCTGGGATAAAGGGACAGGCGCCCCTTGGGAGCAGTACTTC	CAWDKGTGAPWEQYF
TRBV29-1	NA	TRBJ2-7	NA	TGCAGCGTTGTCTGGAGGGGGCGCGAGCAGTACTTC	CSVVWRGREQYF
TRBV30	NA	TRBJ1-5	NA	TGTGCCTGGAGGAGTGGAGGCAATCAGCCCCAGCATTTT	CAWRSGGNQPQHF
TRBV5-6	few	TRBJ2-7	NA	TGTGCCAGCAGTGACAGCTACGAGCAGTACTTC	CASSDSYEQYF
TRBV13	NA	TRBJ2-7	NA	TGTGCCAGCAGCTTAGGGGGGTTCAGCTCCTACGAGCAGTACTTC	CASSLGGFSSYEQYF
TRBV2	few	TRBJ2-2	TRBD2	TGTGCCAGCGGGACTAGCGGGGGGGCCTACACCGGGGAGCTGTTTTTT	CASGTSGGAYTGELFF
TRBV5-1	few	TRBJ2-1	NA	TGCGCCAGCAGCTCGGGGGCCGGATATGAGCAGTTCTTC	CASSSGAGYEQFF
TRBV14	NA	TRBJ2-2	NA	TGTGCCAGCAGCCAAGTGGGAGGGAACACCGGGGAGCTGTTTTTT	CASSQVGGNTGELFF
TRBV2	NA	TRBJ2-1	TRBD2	TGTGCCAGCAGTCAACTAGCGGGGGACTACAATGAGCAGTTCTTC	CASSQLAGDYNEQFF
TRBV14	NA	TRBJ1-2	TRBD1	TGTGCCAGCAGCCAAGGCGGACAGGGGGCTTATGGCTACACCTTC	CASSQGGQGAYGYTF
TRBV30	NA	TRBJ2-7	NA	TGTGCCTGGAGTCAGGGATCCTACGAGCAGTACTTC	CAWSQGSYEQYF
TRBV5-6	NA	TRBJ1-1	NA	TGTGCCAGCAGTTCTTCCTTCGTCAACACTGAAGCTTTCTTT	CASSSSFVNTEAFF
TRBV4-1	NA	TRBJ2-7	NA	TGCGCCAGCAGCCAAGTAGGATCTCGAGAGCAGTACTTC	CASSQVGSREQYF
TRBV29-1	few	TRBJ2-7	TRBD2	TGCAGCGTTGAAGCGGGGGGGACTGGCGCCTACGAGCAGTACTTC	CSVEAGGTGAYEQYF
TRBV29-1	NA	TRBJ2-2	TRBD1	TGCAGCGTGCAACAGGGGTACACCGGGGAGCTGTTTTTT	CSVQQGYTGELFF
TRBV6-5	NA	TRBJ2-5	NA	TGTGCCAGCAGTTCAAGTTACGCAGAGACCCAGTACTTC	CASSSSYAETQYF
TRBV27	NA	TRBJ2-5	TRBD2	TGTGCCAGCAGGGGACGACTAGCGGGACAGAGAGAGACCCAGTACTTC	CASRGRLAGQRETQYF
TRBV29-1	NA	TRBJ2-2	TRBD1	TGCAGCGTCGCGGAACAGGGACAGATGAACACCGGGGAGCTGTTTTTT	CSVAEQGQMNTGELFF
TRBV5-6	NA	TRBJ2-3	TRBD2	TGTGCCAGCAGGTTCGCTAGCGGGGGCACAGATACGCAGTATTTT	CASRFASGGTDTQYF
TRBV6-6	NA	TRBJ1-5	NA	TGTGCCGGCGGGGAATATAGCAATCAGCCCCAGCATTTT	CAGGEYSNQPQHF
TRBV27	few	TRBJ2-1	TRBD2	TGTGCCAGCAGTCCCCTCGCGGGGGGTCTCTCCTACAATGAGCAGTTCTTC	CASSPLAGGLSYNEQFF